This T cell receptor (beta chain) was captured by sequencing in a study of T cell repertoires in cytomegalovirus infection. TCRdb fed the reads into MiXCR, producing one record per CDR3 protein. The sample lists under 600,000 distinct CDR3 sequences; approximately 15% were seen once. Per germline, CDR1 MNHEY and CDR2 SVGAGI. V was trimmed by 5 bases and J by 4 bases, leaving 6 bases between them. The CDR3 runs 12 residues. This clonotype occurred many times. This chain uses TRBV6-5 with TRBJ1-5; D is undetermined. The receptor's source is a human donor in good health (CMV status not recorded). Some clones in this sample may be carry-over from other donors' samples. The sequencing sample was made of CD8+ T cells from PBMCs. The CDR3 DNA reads TGTGCCAGCAGTCACAGAAATCAGCCCCAGCATTTT. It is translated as CASSHRNQPQHF.